These 13 T cell receptor beta chains share one sample of origin, sequenced in a study of OX40 agonist ivuxolimab in advanced cancers. Sequenced by immunoSEQ multiplex PCR; TCRdb stores in-frame clones only, minus some. The table shows 71,000 or so clones, with roughly 81% occurring only once. The sequenced sample was CD4+ or CD8+ T cells sorted from blood, obtained in a trial of the OX40 agonist ivuxolimab. The source of these receptors is an adult with an advanced solid tumor such as melanoma, head and neck, liver or kidney cancer.

In its sample, this clone was seen once. The chain uses TRBV6-5 and TRBJ2-1; D unresolved. The CDR3 runs 14 residues. Trimming stripped 0 bases from V and 4 bases from J, with 7 bases between. Germline CDR1 reads MNHEY; CDR2 reads SVGAGI. The CDR3 sequence: CASSYSGPYNEQFF. Here the CDR3 DNA reads TGTGCCAGCAGTTACTCCGGGCCGTACAATGAGCAGTTCTTC.

The V call is TRBV2, the J call TRBJ2-5; no definite D call. Germline CDR1 and CDR2: SNHLY and FYNNEI. This CDR3 region has 11 residues. V lost 9 bases and J lost 0, with 5 bases in between. DNA of the CDR3: TGTGCCAGTCGGTACCAAGAGACCCAGTACTTC. Translating gives CASRYQETQYF. The complete variable domain, with remaining parts taken from reference TRBV2 and TRBJ2-5, reads EPEVTQTPSHQVTQMGQEVILRCVPISNHLYFYWYRQILGQKVEFLVSFYNNEISEKSEIFDDQFSVERPDGSNFTLKIRSTKLEDSAMYFCASRYQETQYFGPGTRLLVL.

The genes are TRBV5-4 and TRBJ2-1; 8 bases map to TRBD2. Germline V lookup: CDR1 SGHNT, CDR2 YYREEE (reference sequence). The V segment lost 2 bases and the J segment 12 bases; nucleotides outside the gene matches: 10. The CDR3 length is 14 residues. Here the CDR3 reads CASSFRAGVGGQFF. The CDR3 region has the DNA TGTGCCAGCAGCTTCCGAGCGGGGGTGGGTGGGCAGTTCTTC.

A few counts support this clone. The J gene is TRBJ2-2, the V gene TRBV19, with a weak D call TRBD2 (8 bases). Trimming cost V 1 base and J 0 bases, with 15 bases left between them. The length of the CDR3 is 18 residues. Per the germline V gene, CDR1 is LNHDA and CDR2 is SQIVND (reference sequence). CDR3 in amino acids: CASSIGQGLEANTGELFF. The CDR3 DNA is TGTGCCAGTAGTATAGGACAGGGACTAGAAGCGAACACCGGGGAGCTGTTTTTT. Combining the CDR3 with reference TRBV19 and TRBJ2-2 gives the whole variable domain DGGITQSPKYLFRKEGQNVTLSCEQNLNHDAMYWYRQDPGQGLRLIYYSQIVNDFQKGDIAEGYSVSREKKESFPLTVTSAQKNPTAFYLCASSIGQGLEANTGELFFGEGSRLTVL.

This clone was observed a single time. Distinct nucleotide sequences in the sample also encode this CDR3. The chain has TRBV15 and TRBJ2-5, with 7 bases fitting TRBD2. The CDR3 runs to 16 residues. V was pared by 1 base and J by 1 base, with 6 bases of the junction left unmatched. The germline V gene has CDR1 LNHNV and CDR2 YYDKDF (reference sequence). The CDR3, as DNA: TGTGCCACCAGCAGAGCTTGGGGAGGGCCCCAAGAGACCCAGTACTTC. Translating gives CATSRAWGGPQETQYF.

The V call is TRBV7-9, the J call TRBJ1-6, with D unclear. The CDR3 is 15 residues long. V was pared by 5 bases and J by 6 bases, with 14 bases between. The germline CDR1 and CDR2 sequences are SEHNR and FQNEAQ (reference sequence). CDR3 loop: CASSPYAGPNSPLHF. CDR3 in DNA: TGTGCCAGCAGCCCCTATGCAGGCCCTAATTCACCCCTCCACTTT.

A single count supports this clone. This chain links TRBV19 with TRBJ2-3; D ambiguous. V lost 5 bases and J 2 bases, leaving 11 bases between the germline ends. The CDR3 runs 14 residues. CDR1 is LNHDA, CDR2 SQIVND, per germline (reference sequence). CDR3 bases: TGTGCCAGTAGTCCCCTCTCAGACACAGATACGCAGTATTTT. It codes for CASSPLSDTDTQYF.

This clone was counted between two and nine times. The V and J genes are TRBV5-6 and TRBJ1-6; D is perhaps TRBD1 (5 bases). Between the trimmed V and J ends, which lost 4 bases and 4 bases, there was a span of 12 bases. CDR1 and CDR2 (germline): SGHDT, YYEEEE. This CDR3 spans 15 amino acids. This chain's CDR3 is CASSGDFSYNSPLHF. The CDR3 DNA follows: TGTGCCAGCAGCGGGGACTTTTCTTATAATTCACCCCTCCACTTT.

This chain links TRBV7-9 with TRBJ2-7; the D is unclear. Germline CDR1 SEHNR, CDR2 FQNEAQ (reference sequence). The CDR3 has 14 amino acids. V shed 2 bases and J shed 6 bases, with 14 bases lying between them. CDR3 in amino acids: CASSLNSGFGEQYF. The CDR3 DNA is TGTGCCAGCAGCTTAAATTCCGGTTTTGGCGAGCAGTACTTC.

This CDR3 reads CASSYDRQLLQYF. As DNA, the CDR3 is TGTGCCAGCAGTTATGATCGGCAGCTCCTCCAGTATTTT. This chain connects TRBV6-5 to TRBJ2-3; D is uncertain. The length of the CDR3 is 13 residues. Looked up from germline, CDR1 is MNHEY and CDR2 is SVGAGI. Trimming took off 3 bases at V and 12 bases at J, with 16 bases between the two ends.

V and J are TRBV19 and TRBJ2-1; D call uncertain. Germline CDR1 reads LNHDA; CDR2 reads SQIVND (reference sequence). With 6 bases removed from V and 6 bases from J, the gap between germline ends came to 15 bases. The CDR3 covers 14 residues. CDR3 sequence reads: CASSPPVASNEQFF. In nucleotides, the CDR3 is TGTGCCAGTAGCCCCCCGGTCGCATCCAATGAGCAGTTCTTC.

This chain joins TRBV5-6 and TRBJ2-3; D call uncertain. Germline CDR1 and CDR2: SGHDT and YYEEEE. The V and J ends lost 0 bases and 2 bases respectively, with 13 bases between them. The CDR3 is 16 residues long. The CDR3 coding sequence is TGTGCCAGCAGCTTGGCCTTACGGATGCTCACAGATACGCAGTATTTT. Protein product: CASSLALRMLTDTQYF.

The chain is built from TRBV7-9 and TRBJ2-2; D perhaps matches TRBD2 (5 bases). This CDR3 contains 16 residues. V was clipped by 10 bases and J by 0 bases, with 18 bases between them. The germline gives CDR1 SEHNR, CDR2 FQNEAQ (reference sequence). The CDR3 region is CAIGRWYSANTGELFF. Written as DNA, the CDR3 is TGTGCCATCGGTCGTTGGTATAGCGCGAACACCGGGGAGCTGTTTTTT.